The source of this T cell receptor beta chain is a study of OX40 agonist ivuxolimab in advanced cancers. The overall study: It was ivuxolimab, an agonistic anti-OX40 (CD134) antibody, that patients were treated with. Study observations and caveats: Several nonresponders also turned out to have low normalized T-cell clonal expansion.

Measured with immunoSEQ multiplex PCR; TCRdb has only the in-frame clones, and not every one. The table records under 85,000 clones, nearly 95% of them present only once. V was clipped by 6 bases and J by 7 bases, with 22 bases between them. Germline CDR1 and CDR2: MNHEY and SVGAGI. The CDR3 consists of 15 residues. Remarks on this clone: Its antigen is not known.

Anyone with autoimmune disease history or systemic immunosuppression was excluded. V and J are TRBV6-5 and TRBJ2-7; possibly TRBD2 for D (5 bases). Here the sequenced sample was CD4+ or CD8+ T cells sorted from blood, taken in a trial of the OX40 agonist ivuxolimab. The receptor was isolated from an adult with an advanced solid tumor such as melanoma, head and neck, liver or kidney cancer. CDR3 bases: TGTGCCAGCAGCCTCGTGCGCGGGTTGACCCGTGAGCAGTACTTC. This translates into CASSLVRGLTREQYF.